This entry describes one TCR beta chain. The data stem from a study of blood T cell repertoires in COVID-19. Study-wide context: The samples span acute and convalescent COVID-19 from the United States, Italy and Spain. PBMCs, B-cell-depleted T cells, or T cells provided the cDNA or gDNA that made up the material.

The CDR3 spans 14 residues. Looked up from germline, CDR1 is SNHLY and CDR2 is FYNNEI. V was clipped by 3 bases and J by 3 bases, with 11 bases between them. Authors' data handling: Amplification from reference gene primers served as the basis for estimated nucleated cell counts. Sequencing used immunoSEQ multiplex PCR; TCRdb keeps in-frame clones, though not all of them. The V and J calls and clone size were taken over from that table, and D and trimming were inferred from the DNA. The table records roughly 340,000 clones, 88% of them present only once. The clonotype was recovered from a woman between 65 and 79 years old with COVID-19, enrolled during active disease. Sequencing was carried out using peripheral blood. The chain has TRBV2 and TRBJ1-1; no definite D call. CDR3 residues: CASSDLGRHTEAFF. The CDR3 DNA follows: TGTGCCAGCAGTGACCTCGGTCGTCACACTGAAGCTTTCTTT.